This TCR beta chain came from a study of brain metastases from non-small cell lung cancer (dated by TCRdb to the late 2010s). About the full investigation: The study profiled the immune microenvironment of paired resected primary tumors and brain metastases from non-small-cell lung cancer patients.

Findings and caveats that apply to the study as a whole: T-cell infiltration was lower in brain metastases than in primary tumors (P < 0.001). TCR repertoires were found to be largely shared between paired brain metastases and primary tumors, although sparse T-cell densities were observed in the brain metastases. Compared with the matched primary tumors, T-cell clones appeared to be expanded in around 64% of brain metastases.

A cohort of more than 30 patients with surgically resected non-small-cell lung cancer, for whom both primary tumor and brain metastasis specimens were available, was included. The tumor specimens consisted of archival formalin-fixed, paraffin-embedded tissues. The CDR3 sequence holds 13 residues, the cysteine and phenylalanine included. Only the CDR3 part of the read is kept: 39 bases, read in frame from the first base. From a lookup of the germline V gene (reference sequence), CDR1 and CDR2 are LNHDA and SQIVND. V and J are truncated by 10 bases and 2 bases respectively, leaving an intervening sequence of 13 bases. Library method: the immunoSEQ multiplex PCR assay. T-cell receptor beta chain repertoire sequencing was performed alongside a 770-gene immune expression panel. TCRdb took this table from immuneACCESS and kept in-frame rearrangements with V and J called. Such tables lack part of the clones; where checked against another copy, unresolved V genes explain under half of the gap, and the rest is unexplained. The sample table contains some 4,300 clones; only one count was recorded for approximately 85% of them. Of the sample, about 5.5% falls within the top ten clones.

This clone was observed a single time. There is no known antigen for this receptor. Base qualities are not recorded, but no much larger clone differs from it by a single base. This sequence uses TRBV19 and TRBJ2-3, with the D gene call left open. Sequenced: primary lung tumor tissue. The label giving this sample's cell subset or site can be read as: primary lung tumor paired with brain metastasis. The receptor's source is a donor at least 40 years old with non-small cell lung cancer. The CDR3 region reads CATSRGLTDTQYF. The DNA reads as follows: TGTGCCACCTCACGCGGTCTCACAGATACGCAGTATTTT.